These 2 T cell receptor beta chains share one sample of origin, sequenced in a study of blood T cell repertoires in COVID-19 (dated by TCRdb to about 2020). Library construction relied on the immunoSEQ multiplex PCR assay. The immuneACCESS repertoire file appears here via TCRdb, limited to in-frame rearrangements. These files lack a portion of the clones; in checked studies, under half of the deficit traces to unresolved V genes, and the cause of the others is not known. This sample lists around 260,000 clones; about 85% were detected once. The ten most abundant clones make up 0.87% of the sample. Source material: peripheral blood. These receptors all come from a human donor with COVID-19, enrolled during active disease. The donor label of this sample is uncertain.

This clone was observed once. This chain uses TRBV6-6 with TRBJ2-7; TRBD1 is a possible D gene (6 bases). The germline CDR1 and CDR2 sequences are MNHNY and SVGAGI (reference sequence). The CDR3 has 11 amino acids. V was pared by 5 bases and J by 4 bases, with 6 bases between. The DNA of the CDR3 is TGTGCCAGCAGTGGACAGTACGAGCAGTACTTC. Translated: CASSGQYEQYF.

The genes are TRBV7-9 and TRBJ2-7; TRBD1 might be the D (5 bases). Trimming left V 3 bases short and J 1 base short, with 16 bases between. CDR1 and CDR2 (germline): SEHNR, FQNEAQ (reference sequence). The CDR3 is made up of 16 amino acids. For the CDR3, the DNA is TGTGCCAGCAGCTTGACCTTGGGCAGGGCTTCCTACGAGCAGTACTTC. It encodes CASSLTLGRASYEQYF. Combining the CDR3 with reference TRBV7-9 and TRBJ2-7 gives the whole variable domain DTGVSQNPRHKITKRGQNVTFRCDPISEHNRLYWYRQTLGQGPEFLTYFQNEAQLEKSRLLSDRFSAERPKGSFSTLEIQRTEQGDSAMYLCASSLTLGRASYEQYFGPGTRLTVT.